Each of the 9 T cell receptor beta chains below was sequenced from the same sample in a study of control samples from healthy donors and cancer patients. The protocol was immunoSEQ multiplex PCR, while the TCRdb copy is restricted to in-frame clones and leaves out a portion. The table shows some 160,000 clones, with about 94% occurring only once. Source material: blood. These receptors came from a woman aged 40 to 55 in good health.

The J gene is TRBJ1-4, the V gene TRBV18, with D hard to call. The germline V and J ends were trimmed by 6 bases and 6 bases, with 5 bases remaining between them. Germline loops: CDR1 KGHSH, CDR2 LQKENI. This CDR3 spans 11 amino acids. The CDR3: CASSRDEKLFF. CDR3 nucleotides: TGTGCCAGCTCCCGGGATGAAAAACTGTTTTTT.

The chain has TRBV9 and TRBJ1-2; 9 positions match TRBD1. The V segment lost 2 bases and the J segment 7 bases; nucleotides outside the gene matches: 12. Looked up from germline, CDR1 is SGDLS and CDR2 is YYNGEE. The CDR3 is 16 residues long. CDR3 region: CASSVTPGQGTVGYTF. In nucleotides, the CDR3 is TGTGCCAGCAGCGTTACACCGGGACAGGGAACGGTTGGCTACACCTTC.

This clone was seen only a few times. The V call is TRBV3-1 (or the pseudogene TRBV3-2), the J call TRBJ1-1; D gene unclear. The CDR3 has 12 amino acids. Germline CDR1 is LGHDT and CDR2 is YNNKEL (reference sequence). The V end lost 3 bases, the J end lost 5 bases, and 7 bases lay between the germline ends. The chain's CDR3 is CASSQSLTEAFF. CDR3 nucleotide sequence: TGTGCCAGCAGCCAGTCCTTAACTGAAGCTTTCTTT.

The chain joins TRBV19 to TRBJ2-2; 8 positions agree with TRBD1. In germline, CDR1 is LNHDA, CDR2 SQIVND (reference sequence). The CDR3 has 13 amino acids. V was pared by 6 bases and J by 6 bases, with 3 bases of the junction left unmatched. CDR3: CASSLQGAGELFF. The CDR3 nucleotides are TGTGCCAGTAGCCTACAGGGGGCCGGGGAGCTGTTTTTT.

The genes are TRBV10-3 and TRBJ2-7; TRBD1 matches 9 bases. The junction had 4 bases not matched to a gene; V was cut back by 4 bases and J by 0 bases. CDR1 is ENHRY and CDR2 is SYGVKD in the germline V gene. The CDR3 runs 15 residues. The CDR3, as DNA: TGTGCCATCAGTGCCGTGACAGGGGGCTCCTACGAGCAGTACTTC. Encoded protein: CAISAVTGGSYEQYF.

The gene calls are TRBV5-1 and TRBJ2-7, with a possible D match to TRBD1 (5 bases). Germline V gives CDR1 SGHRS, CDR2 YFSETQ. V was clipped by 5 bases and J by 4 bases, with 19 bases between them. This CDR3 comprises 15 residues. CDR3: CASRQLAGKGYEQYF. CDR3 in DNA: TGCGCCAGCAGGCAACTGGCAGGGAAGGGGTACGAGCAGTACTTC.

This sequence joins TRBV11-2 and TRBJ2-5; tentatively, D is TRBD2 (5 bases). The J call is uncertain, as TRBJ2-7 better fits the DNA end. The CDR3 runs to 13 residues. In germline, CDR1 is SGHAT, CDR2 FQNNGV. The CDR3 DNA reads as TGTGCCAGCAGCGGAGGACCCGGCGGCGAGCAGTACTTC. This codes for CASSGGPGGEQYF.

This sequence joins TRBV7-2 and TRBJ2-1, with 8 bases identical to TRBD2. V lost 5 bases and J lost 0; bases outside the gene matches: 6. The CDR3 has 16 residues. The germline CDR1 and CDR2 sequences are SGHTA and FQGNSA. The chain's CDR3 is CASSNPGTSSYNEQFF. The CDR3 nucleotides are TGTGCCAGCAGCAATCCAGGGACTAGCTCCTACAATGAGCAGTTCTTC.

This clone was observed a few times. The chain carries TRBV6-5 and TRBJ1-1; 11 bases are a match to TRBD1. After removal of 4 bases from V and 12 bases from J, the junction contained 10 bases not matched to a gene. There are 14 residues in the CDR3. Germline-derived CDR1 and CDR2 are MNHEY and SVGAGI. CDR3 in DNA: TGTGCCAGCAGTTGGACAGGGGGCCGCGGGGAAACTTTCTTT. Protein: CASSWTGGRGETFF.